This entry is about one TCR beta chain. Its antigen is currently unknown. CDR3 size: 14 residues. V was pared by 6 bases and J by 7 bases, with 11 bases of the junction left unmatched. Germline V CDR1 and CDR2: MNHEY, SVGAGI. The data derive from a study of cytomegalovirus exposure and HLA in healthy donors. TCRdb's table, derived via immunoSEQ multiplex PCR, lists solely in-frame clones and lacks some. This table holds more than 250,000 clones, less than 95% found once. The donors belonged to the approximately 120-subject validation cohort, separate from the roughly 650-subject first cohort. Study-wide findings and caveats: Confirmation was obtained in vitro that a few CMV-associated chains are specific for CMV antigens. Cytomegalovirus status, reportedly, was diagnosed with high specificity and sensitivity by the classifier. Researchers catalogued over 150 TCR beta chains as cytomegalovirus-associated.

This chain connects TRBV6-5 to TRBJ2-7; 8 bases align to TRBD1. The origin of this receptor is a woman younger than 45 in good health and CMV-seronegative. Input material: PBMCs. The DNA for the CDR3 is TGTGCCAGCAGGAGACAGGGGAGGTTGTGGGAGCAGTACTTC. Its translation is CASRRQGRLWEQYF.